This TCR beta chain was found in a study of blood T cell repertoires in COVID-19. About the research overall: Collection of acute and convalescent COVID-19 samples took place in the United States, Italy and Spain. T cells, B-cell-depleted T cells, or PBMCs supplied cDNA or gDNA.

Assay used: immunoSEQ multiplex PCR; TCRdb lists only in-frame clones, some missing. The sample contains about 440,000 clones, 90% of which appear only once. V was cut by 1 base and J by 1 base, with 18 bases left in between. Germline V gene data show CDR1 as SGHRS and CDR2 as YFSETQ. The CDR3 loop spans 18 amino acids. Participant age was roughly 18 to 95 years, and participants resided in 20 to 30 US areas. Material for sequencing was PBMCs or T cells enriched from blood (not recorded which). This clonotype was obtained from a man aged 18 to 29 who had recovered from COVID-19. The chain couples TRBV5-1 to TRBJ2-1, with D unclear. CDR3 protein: CASSLFPGEADSYNEQFF. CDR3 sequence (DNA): TGCGCCAGCAGCTTGTTTCCTGGCGAGGCAGATTCCTACAATGAGCAGTTCTTC.